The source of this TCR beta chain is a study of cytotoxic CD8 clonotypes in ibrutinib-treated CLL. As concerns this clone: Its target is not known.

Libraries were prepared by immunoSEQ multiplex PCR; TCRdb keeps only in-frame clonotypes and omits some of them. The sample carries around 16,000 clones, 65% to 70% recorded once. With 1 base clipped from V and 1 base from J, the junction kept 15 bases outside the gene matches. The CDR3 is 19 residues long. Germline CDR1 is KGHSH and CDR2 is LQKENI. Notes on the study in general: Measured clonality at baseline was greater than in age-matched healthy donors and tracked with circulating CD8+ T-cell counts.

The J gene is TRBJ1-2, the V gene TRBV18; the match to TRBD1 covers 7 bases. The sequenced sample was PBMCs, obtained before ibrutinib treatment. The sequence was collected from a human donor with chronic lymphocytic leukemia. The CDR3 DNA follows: TGTGCCAGCTCACCACAACGACAGGGCGCCCCTACACTTAACTATGGCTACACCTTC. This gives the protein CASSPQRQGAPTLNYGYTF.